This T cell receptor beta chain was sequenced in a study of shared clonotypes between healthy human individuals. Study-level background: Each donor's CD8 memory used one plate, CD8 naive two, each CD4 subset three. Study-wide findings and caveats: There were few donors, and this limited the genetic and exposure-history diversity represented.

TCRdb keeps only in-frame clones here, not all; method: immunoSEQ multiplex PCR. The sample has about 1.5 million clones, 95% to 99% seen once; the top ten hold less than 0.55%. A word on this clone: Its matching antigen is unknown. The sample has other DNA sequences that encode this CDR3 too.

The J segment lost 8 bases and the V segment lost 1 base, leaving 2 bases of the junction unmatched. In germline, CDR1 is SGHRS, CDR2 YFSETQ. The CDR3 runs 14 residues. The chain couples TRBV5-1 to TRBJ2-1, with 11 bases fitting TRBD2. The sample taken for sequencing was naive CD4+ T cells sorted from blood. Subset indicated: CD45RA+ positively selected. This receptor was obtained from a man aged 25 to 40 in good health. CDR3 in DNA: TGCGCCAGCAGCTTGACTAGCGGGAGCGATGAGCAGTTCTTC. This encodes CASSLTSGSDEQFF.